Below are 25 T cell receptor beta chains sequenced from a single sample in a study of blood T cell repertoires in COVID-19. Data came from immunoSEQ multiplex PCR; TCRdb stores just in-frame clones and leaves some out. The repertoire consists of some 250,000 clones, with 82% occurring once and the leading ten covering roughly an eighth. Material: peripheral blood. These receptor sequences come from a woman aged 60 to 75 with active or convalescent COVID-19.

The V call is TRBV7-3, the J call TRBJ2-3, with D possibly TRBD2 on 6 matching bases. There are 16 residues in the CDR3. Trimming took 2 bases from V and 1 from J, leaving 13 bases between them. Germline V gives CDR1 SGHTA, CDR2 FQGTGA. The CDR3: CASSLYGGVRTDTQYF. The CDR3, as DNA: TGTGCCAGCAGCTTATACGGAGGGGTTCGCACAGATACGCAGTATTTT.

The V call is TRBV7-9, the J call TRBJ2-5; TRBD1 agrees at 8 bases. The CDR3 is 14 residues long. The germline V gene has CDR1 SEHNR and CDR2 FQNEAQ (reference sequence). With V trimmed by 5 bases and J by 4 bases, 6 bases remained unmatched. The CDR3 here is CASSLQGVGETQYF. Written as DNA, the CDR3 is TGTGCCAGCAGCCTACAGGGGGTAGGAGAGACCCAGTACTTC. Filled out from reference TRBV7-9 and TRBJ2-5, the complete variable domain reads DTGVSQNPRHKITKRGQNVTFRCDPISEHNRLYWYRQTLGQGPEFLTYFQNEAQLEKSRLLSDRFSAERPKGSFSTLEIQRTEQGDSAMYLCASSLQGVGETQYFGPGTRLLVL.

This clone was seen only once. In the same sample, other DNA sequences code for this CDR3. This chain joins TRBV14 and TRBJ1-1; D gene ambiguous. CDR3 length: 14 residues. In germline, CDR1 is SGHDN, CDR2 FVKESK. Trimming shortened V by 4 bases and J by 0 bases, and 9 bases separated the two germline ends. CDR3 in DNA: TGTGCCAGCAGCCCGCCGGGTATGAACACTGAAGCTTTCTTT. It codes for CASSPPGMNTEAFF. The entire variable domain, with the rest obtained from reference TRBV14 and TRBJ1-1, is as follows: EAGVTQFPSHSVIEKGQTVTLRCDPISGHDNLYWYRRVMGKEIKFLLHFVKESKQDESGMPNNRFLAERTGGTYSTLKVQPAELEDSGVYFCASSPPGMNTEAFFGQGTRLTVV.

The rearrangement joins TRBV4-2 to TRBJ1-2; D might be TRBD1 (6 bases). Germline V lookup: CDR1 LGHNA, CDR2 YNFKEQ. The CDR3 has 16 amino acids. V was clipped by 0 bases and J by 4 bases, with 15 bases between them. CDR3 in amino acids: CASSQEGSRGSYGYTF. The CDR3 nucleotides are TGTGCCAGCAGCCAAGAAGGGTCCAGGGGAAGCTATGGCTACACCTTC.

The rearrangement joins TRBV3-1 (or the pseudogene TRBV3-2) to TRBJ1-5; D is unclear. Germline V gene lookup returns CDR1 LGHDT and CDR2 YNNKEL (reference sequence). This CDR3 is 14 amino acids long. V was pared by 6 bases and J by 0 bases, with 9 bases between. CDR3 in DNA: TGTGCCAGCAGTCCCTTCGGTAGCAATCAGCCCCAGCATTTT. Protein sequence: CASSPFGSNQPQHF.

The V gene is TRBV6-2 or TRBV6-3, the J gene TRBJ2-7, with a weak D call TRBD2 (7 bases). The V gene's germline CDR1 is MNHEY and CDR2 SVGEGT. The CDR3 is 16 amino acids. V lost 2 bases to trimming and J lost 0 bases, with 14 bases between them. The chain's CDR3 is CASSYNGGRSSYEQYF. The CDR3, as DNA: TGTGCCAGCAGTTACAACGGGGGGCGGAGCTCCTACGAGCAGTACTTC.

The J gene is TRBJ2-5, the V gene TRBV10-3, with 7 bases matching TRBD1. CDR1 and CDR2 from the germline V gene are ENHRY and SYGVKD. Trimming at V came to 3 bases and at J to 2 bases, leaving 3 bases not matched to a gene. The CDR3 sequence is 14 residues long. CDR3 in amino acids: CAISDDRAQETQYF. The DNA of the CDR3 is TGTGCCATCAGTGACGACAGGGCTCAAGAGACCCAGTACTTC.

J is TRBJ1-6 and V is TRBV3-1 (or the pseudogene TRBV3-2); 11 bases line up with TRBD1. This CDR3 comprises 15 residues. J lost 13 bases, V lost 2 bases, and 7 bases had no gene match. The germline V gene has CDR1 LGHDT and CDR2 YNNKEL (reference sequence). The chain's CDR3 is CASSQPGTGGGPLHF. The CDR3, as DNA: TGTGCCAGCAGCCAACCCGGGACAGGGGGGGGTCCCCTCCACTTT.

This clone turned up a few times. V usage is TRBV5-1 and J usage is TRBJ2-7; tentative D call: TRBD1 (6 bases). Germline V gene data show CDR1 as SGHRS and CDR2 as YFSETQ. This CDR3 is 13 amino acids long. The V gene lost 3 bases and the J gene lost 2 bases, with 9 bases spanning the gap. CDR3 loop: CASSWDKAYEQYF. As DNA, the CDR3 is TGCGCCAGCAGCTGGGACAAGGCCTACGAGCAGTACTTC.

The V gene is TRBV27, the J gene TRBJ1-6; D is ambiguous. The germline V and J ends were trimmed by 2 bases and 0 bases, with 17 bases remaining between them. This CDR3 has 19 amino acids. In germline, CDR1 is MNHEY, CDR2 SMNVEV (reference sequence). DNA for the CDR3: TGTGCCAGCAGTTTAAGGTATCGGGGTATTAGCTCCTATAATTCACCCCTCCACTTT. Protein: CASSLRYRGISSYNSPLHF.

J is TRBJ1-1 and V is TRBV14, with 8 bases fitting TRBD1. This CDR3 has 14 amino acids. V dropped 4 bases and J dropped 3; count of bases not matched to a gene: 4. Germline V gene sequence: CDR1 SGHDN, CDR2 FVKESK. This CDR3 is CASSPLTGDTEAFF. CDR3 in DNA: TGTGCCAGCAGCCCCCTGACAGGGGACACTGAAGCTTTCTTT.

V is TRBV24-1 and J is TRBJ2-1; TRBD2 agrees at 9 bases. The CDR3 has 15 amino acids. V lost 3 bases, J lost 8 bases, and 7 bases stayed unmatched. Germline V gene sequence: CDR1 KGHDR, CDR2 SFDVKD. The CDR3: CATSDRAGGRDEQFF. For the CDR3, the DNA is TGTGCCACCAGTGATCGAGCGGGGGGCCGCGATGAGCAGTTCTTC.

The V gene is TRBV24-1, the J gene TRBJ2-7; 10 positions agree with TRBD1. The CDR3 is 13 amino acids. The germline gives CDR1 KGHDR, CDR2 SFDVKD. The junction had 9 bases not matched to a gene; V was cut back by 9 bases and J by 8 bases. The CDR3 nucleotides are TGTGCCACCCAAAGGGGGACAGGGGAACAGCAGTACTTC. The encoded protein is CATQRGTGEQQYF.

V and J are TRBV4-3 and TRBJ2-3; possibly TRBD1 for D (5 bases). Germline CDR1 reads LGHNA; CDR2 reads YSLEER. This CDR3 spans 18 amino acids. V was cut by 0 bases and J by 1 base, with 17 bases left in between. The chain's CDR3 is CASSQDKIAGSRTDTQYF. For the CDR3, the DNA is TGCGCCAGCAGCCAAGATAAAATTGCAGGGTCACGCACAGATACGCAGTATTTT.

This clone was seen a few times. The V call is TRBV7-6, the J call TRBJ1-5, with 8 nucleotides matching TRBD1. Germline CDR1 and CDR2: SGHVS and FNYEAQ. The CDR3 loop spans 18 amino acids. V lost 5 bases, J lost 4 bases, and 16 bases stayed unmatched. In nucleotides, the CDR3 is TGTGCCAGCAGCCCCGATCCTCGGGACAGGTCATCAAATCAGCCCCAGCATTTT. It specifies CASSPDPRDRSSNQPQHF.

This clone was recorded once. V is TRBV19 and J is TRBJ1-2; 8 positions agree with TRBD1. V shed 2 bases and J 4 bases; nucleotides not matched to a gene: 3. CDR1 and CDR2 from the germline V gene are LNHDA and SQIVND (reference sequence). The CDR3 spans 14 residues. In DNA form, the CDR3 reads TGTGCCAGTAGTATATTCGACAGGGGCTATGGCTACACCTTC. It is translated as CASSIFDRGYGYTF.

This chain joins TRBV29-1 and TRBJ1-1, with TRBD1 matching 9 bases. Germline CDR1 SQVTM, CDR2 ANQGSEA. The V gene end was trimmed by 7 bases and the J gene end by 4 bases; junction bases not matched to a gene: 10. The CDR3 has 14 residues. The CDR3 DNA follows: TGCAGCGCTAAACAGGGGGCAGAGGGCACTGAAGCTTTCTTT. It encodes CSAKQGAEGTEAFF.

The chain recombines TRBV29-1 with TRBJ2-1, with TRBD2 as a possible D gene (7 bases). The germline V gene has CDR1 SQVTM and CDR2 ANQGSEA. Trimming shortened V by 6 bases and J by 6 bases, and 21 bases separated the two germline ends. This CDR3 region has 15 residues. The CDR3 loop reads CSVIQGSGFTNEQFF. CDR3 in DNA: TGCAGCGTCATACAGGGTAGCGGGTTCACCAATGAGCAGTTCTTC.

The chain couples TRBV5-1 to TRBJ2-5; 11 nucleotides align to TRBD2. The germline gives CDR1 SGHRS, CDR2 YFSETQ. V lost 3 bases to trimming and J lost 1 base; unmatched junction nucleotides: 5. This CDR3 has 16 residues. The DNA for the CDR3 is TGCGCCAGCAGCTACGGGACTAGCGGACCCCAAGAGACCCAGTACTTC. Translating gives CASSYGTSGPQETQYF.

CDR3 residues: CASSPSPGQGAWAYEQYF. The CDR3 DNA is TGTGCCAGTAGTCCAAGCCCTGGACAGGGAGCATGGGCCTACGAGCAGTACTTC. The chain links TRBV19 to TRBJ2-7; 8 nucleotides align to TRBD1. Trimming took 5 bases from V and 2 from J; bases not matched to a gene: 17. Germline V CDR1 and CDR2: LNHDA, SQIVND (reference sequence). The CDR3 contains 18 residues.

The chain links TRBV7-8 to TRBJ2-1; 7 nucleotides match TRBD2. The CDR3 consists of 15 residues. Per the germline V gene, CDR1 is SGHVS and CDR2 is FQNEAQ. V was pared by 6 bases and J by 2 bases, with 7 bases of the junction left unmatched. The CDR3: CASSYGTTAYNEQFF. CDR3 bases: TGTGCCAGCAGTTACGGGACTACCGCCTACAATGAGCAGTTCTTC.

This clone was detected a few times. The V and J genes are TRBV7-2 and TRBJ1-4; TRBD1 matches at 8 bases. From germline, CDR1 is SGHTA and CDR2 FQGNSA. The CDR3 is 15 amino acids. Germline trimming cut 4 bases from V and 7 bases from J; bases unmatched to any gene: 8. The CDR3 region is CASSSTGGAGEKLFF. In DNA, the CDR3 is TGTGCCAGCAGCTCAACAGGGGGGGCAGGTGAAAAACTGTTTTTT.

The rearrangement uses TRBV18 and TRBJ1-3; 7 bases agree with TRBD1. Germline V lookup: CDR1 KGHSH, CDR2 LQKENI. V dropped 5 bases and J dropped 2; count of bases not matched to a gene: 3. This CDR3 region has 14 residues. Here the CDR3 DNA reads TGTGCCAGCTCAGTACAGGGGACTGGAAACACCATATATTTT. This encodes CASSVQGTGNTIYF.

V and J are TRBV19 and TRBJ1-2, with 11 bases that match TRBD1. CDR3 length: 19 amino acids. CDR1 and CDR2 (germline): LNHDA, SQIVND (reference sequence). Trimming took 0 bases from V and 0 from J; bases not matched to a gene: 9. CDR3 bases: TGTGCCAGTAGTATAGATCGTGGACAGGGGGCCCATCCTAACTATGGCTACACCTTC. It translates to CASSIDRGQGAHPNYGYTF.

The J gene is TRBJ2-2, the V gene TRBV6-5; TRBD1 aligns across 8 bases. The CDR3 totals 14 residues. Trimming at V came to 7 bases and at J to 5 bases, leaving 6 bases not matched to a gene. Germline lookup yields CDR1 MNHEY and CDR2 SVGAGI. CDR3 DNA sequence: TGTGCCAGCACTCTGACAGGGGCAACCGGGGAGCTGTTTTTT. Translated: CASTLTGATGELFF.